This is a list of T cell receptor beta chains from one sample in a study of OX40 agonist ivuxolimab in advanced cancers. Produced via immunoSEQ multiplex PCR; TCRdb's table is partial and in-frame only. The profile shows roughly 61,000 clones, about 88% of them singletons. The sample consisted of CD4+ or CD8+ T cells sorted from blood, taken in a trial of the OX40 agonist ivuxolimab. The receptor source for this set is an adult with an advanced solid tumor such as melanoma, head and neck, liver or kidney cancer. Both conserved end residues are part of each CDR3. The D gene is left open where the match is weak. Expanded clones get a size class; other rows say once, few or many, or leave the size out.

CDR3 DNA,CDR3 protein,J gene,V gene,clone size,D gene
TGTGCCAGCAGTCGGACAGGGGCTGGCAATCAGCCCCAGCATTTT,CASSRTGAGNQPQHF,TRBJ1-5,TRBV6-1,once,TRBD1
TGTGCCAGCAGCGTAGGGCCCCACAGGGGCGTCTATGGCTACACCTTC,CASSVGPHRGVYGYTF,TRBJ1-2,TRBV9,.,TRBD1
TGCGCCAGCAGCTTGGCTGCCCTAGTCACAGATACGCAGTATTTT,CASSLAALVTDTQYF,TRBJ2-3,TRBV5-1,.,.
TGTGCCAGCAGTTTGTTCGGGACTAGCGGGCGCTACGAGCAGTACTTC,CASSLFGTSGRYEQYF,TRBJ2-7,TRBV28,.,TRBD2
TGTGCCAGCAGGGGAGGAGGGTATTCACCCCTCCACTTT,CASRGGGYSPLHF,TRBJ1-6,TRBV7-2,.,.
TGTGCCAGCAGCTTTAGTCAAGAGACCCAGTACTTC,CASSFSQETQYF,TRBJ2-5,TRBV7-9,few,.
TGTGCCAGCAGTTTACCCGACGGACAGGGCGGGAGGACTGAAGCTTTCTTT,CASSLPDGQGGRTEAFF,TRBJ1-1,TRBV28,.,TRBD1
TGTGCCAGTAGTACGGGCCTACGGGAGACCCAGTACTTC,CASSTGLRETQYF,TRBJ2-5,TRBV19,once,.
TGTGCCAGCAGCCATGGGCGGAACACCGGGGAGCTGTTTTTT,CASSHGRNTGELFF,TRBJ2-2,TRBV4-2,.,.
TGTGCCAGCAGCTTAGAACGCATCGGTGAGCAGTTCTTC,CASSLERIGEQFF,TRBJ2-1,TRBV7-2,few,.
TGTGCCAGCAGTCCAAGACAGGGGGGTCTCTACGAGCAGTACTTC,CASSPRQGGLYEQYF,TRBJ2-7,TRBV6-6,.,TRBD1
TGTGCCAGCAGCTTACAGGGCGACGGCTACACCTTC,CASSLQGDGYTF,TRBJ1-2,TRBV7-2,.,.
TGCGCCAGCAGCTCCCAAGGCGGAGGGCAAGATACGCAGTATTTT,CASSSQGGGQDTQYF,TRBJ2-3,TRBV5-1,.,.
TGTGCCAGCAGTAGCAGGGGGCCGAATGAGCAGTTCTTC,CASSSRGPNEQFF,TRBJ2-1,TRBV9,.,TRBD1
TGCGCCAGCAGCTTAGATAACTATGGCTACACCTTC,CASSLDNYGYTF,TRBJ1-2,TRBV5-1,.,.
TGTGCCAGCAGTTTGATTGGACTGAGTAATGAAAAACTGTTTTTT,CASSLIGLSNEKLFF,TRBJ1-4,TRBV28,.,.
TGTGCCAGCAGCCCAGGTGGGGGCGCTTCTGGGGCCAACGTCCTGACTTTC,CASSPGGGASGANVLTF,TRBJ2-6,TRBV28,.,.
TGTGCCAGCAGTCCCAGAACAGGGGACACTGAAGCTTTCTTT,CASSPRTGDTEAFF,TRBJ1-1,TRBV6-6,.,TRBD1
TGTGCCAGCAGTTCGTACCCGGGGACGGGCGTATACGAGCAGTACTTC,CASSSYPGTGVYEQYF,TRBJ2-7,TRBV28,.,.
TGTGCCAGCAGCTTACTGGGAGCGCGGGGGCCCAATACTCATACGCAGTGGTTT,CASSLLGARGPNTHTQWF,TRBJ2-3,TRBV7-2,.,.
TGTGCCAGCAGCTTGTCCGGCAGAGCTAACTATGGCTACACCTTC,CASSLSGRANYGYTF,TRBJ1-2,TRBV5-5,few,.
TGTGCCACCAGCAGAGATTTTGGATCCTCTGGAAACACCATATATTTT,CATSRDFGSSGNTIYF,TRBJ1-3,TRBV15,.,.
TGTGCCAGCAGAAGTGGAGCGGGAGGTCTCTACAATGAGCAGTTCTTC,CASRSGAGGLYNEQFF,TRBJ2-1,TRBV5-5,.,TRBD2